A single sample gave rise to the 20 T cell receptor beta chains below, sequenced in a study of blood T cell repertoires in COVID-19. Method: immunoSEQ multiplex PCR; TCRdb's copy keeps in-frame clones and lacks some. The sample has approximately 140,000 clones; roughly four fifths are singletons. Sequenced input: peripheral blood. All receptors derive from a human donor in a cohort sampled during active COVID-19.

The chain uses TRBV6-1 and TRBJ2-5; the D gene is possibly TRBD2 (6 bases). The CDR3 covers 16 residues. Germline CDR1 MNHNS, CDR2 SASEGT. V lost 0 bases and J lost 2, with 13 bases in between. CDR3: CASSEALGAGQETQYF. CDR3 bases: TGTGCCAGCAGTGAAGCTCTTGGGGCGGGACAAGAGACCCAGTACTTC.

DNA of the CDR3: TGTGCCAGCATGGCCCCACAAGAGACCCAGTACTTC. Its protein product is CASMAPQETQYF. The rearrangement uses TRBV6-5 and TRBJ2-5; D remains unclear. Trimming removed 7 bases at V and 2 bases at J, with 8 bases between. The germline CDR1 and CDR2 sequences are MNHEY and SVGAGI. The CDR3 loop spans 12 amino acids.

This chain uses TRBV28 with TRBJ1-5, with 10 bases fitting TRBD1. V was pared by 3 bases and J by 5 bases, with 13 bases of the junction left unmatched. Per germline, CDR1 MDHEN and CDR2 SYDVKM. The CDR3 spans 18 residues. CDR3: CASSFGEGTGARYQPQHF. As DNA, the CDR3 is TGTGCCAGCAGTTTTGGGGAGGGGACAGGGGCGAGATATCAGCCCCAGCATTTT.

In nucleotides, the CDR3 is TGTGCCAGCAGCTCTTCCCTAGCGGGAGGACTATACTTC. Translated: CASSSSLAGGLYF. The chain uses TRBV7-3 and TRBJ2-7; 11 bases align to TRBD2. In germline, CDR1 is SGHTA, CDR2 FQGTGA. The CDR3 covers 13 residues. Unmatched junction bases numbered 9, after V lost 4 bases and J lost 13 bases.

The CDR3: CASSAFPGDGGYTF. The CDR3 nucleotides read TGTGCCAGCAGTGCGTTTCCCGGGGATGGAGGCTACACCTTC. The V call is TRBV27, the J call TRBJ1-2; D remains ambiguous. The germline V and J ends were trimmed by 5 bases and 8 bases, with 18 bases remaining between them. CDR1 MNHEY and CDR2 SMNVEV come from the germline V gene (reference sequence). The CDR3 extends over 14 amino acids.

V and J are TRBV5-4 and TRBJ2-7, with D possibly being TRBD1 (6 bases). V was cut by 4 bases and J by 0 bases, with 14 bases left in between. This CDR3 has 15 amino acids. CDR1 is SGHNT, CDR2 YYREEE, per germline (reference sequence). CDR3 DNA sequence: TGTGCCAGCAGCGGCGACAGGTTAAGCTCCTACGAGCAGTACTTC. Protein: CASSGDRLSSYEQYF.

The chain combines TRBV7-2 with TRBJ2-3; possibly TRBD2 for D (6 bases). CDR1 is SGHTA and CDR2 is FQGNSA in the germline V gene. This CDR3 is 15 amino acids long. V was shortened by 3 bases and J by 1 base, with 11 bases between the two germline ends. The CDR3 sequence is CASSFRWEGTDTQYF. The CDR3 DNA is TGTGCCAGCAGCTTCAGGTGGGAGGGCACAGATACGCAGTATTTT.

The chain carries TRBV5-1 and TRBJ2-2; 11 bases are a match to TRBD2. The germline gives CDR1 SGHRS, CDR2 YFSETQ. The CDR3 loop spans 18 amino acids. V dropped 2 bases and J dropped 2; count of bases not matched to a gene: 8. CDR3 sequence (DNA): TGCGCCAGCAGCTTAGCAAGACTAGCGGGACGAAACACCGGGGAGCTGTTTTTT. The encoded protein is CASSLARLAGRNTGELFF.

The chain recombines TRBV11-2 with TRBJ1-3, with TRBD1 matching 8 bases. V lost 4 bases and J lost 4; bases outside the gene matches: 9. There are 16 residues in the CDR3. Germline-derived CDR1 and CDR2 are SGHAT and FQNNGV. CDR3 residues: CASSSLGTGRGNTIYF. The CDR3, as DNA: TGTGCCAGCAGCTCCCTAGGGACAGGACGAGGAAACACCATATATTTT.

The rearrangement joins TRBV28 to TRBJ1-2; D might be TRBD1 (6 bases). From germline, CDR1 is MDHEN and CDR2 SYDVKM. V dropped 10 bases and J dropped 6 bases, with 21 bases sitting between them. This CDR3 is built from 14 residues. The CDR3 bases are TGTGCCACTCATATAGATACAGGGTTTGATGGCTACACCTTC. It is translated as CATHIDTGFDGYTF.

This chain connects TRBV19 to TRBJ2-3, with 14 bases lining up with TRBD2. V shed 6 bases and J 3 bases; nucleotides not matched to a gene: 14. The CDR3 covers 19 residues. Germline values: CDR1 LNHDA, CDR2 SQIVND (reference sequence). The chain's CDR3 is CASSRRVGLAGAGTDTQYF. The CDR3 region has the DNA TGTGCCAGTAGCCGTCGGGTGGGACTAGCGGGAGCAGGTACAGATACGCAGTATTTT.

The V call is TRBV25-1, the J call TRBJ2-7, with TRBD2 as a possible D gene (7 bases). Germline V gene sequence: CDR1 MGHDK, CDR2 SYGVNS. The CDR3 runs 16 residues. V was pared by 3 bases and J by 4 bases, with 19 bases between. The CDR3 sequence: CASSESFAGARYEQYF. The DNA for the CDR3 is TGTGCCAGCAGTGAGTCCTTTGCGGGGGCTAGGTACGAGCAGTACTTC.

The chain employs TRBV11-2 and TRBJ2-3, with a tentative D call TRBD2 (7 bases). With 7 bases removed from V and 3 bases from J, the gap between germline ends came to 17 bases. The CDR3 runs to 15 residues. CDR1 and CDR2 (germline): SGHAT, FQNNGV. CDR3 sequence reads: CASTFGLGGTDTQYF. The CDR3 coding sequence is TGTGCCAGCACCTTCGGACTAGGGGGGACAGATACGCAGTATTTT.

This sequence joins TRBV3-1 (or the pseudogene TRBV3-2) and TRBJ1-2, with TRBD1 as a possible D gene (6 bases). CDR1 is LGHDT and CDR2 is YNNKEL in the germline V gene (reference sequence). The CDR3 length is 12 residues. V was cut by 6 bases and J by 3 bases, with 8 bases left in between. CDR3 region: CASRAGDYGYTF. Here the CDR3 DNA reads TGTGCCAGCAGGGCAGGGGACTATGGCTACACCTTC.

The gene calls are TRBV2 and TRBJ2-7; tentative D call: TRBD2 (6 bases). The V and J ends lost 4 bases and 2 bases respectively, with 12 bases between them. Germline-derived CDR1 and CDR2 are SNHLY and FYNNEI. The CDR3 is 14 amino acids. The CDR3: CASSGGTGAYEQYF. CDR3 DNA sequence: TGTGCCAGCAGTGGGGGGACGGGGGCCTACGAGCAGTACTTC.

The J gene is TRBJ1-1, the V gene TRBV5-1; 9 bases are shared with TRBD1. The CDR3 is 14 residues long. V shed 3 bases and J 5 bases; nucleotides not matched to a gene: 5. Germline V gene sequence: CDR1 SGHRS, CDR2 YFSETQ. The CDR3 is CASSSGTGTTEAFF. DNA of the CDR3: TGCGCCAGCAGCTCCGGGACAGGGACGACTGAAGCTTTCTTT.

The DNA for the CDR3 is TGTGCCAGCAGCGACACTCTAGCGGGGGACACCGGGGAGCTGTTTTTT. Residues: CASSDTLAGDTGELFF. This chain links TRBV28 with TRBJ2-2; 10 nucleotides line up with TRBD2. V lost 6 bases and J lost 3; bases outside the gene matches: 7. Germline assignment: CDR1 MDHEN and CDR2 SYDVKM. The CDR3 is 16 amino acids.

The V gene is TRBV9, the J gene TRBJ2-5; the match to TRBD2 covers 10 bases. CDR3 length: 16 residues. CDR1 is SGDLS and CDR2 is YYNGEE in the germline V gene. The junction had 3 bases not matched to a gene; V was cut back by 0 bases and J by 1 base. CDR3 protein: CASSVGTSGGQETQYF. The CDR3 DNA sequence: TGTGCCAGCAGCGTAGGGACTAGCGGAGGCCAAGAGACCCAGTACTTC.

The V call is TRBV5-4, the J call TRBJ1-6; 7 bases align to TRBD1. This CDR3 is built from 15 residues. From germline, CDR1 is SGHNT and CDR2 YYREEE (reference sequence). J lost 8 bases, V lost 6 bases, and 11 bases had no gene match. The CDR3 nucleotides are TGTGCCAGCACCTACAGGGGAGTTCTGGATTCACCCCTCCACTTT. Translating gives CASTYRGVLDSPLHF. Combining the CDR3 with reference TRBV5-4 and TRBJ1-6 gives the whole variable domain ETGVTQSPTHLIKTRGQQVTLRCSSQSGHNTVSWYQQALGQGPQFIFQYYREEENGRGNFPPRFSGLQFPNYSSELNVNALELDDSALYLCASTYRGVLDSPLHFGNGTRLTVT.

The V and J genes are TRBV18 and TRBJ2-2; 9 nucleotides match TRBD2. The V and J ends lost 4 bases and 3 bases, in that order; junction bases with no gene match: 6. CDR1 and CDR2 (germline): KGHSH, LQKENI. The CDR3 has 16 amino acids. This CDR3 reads CASSRQAGGYTGELFF. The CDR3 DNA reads TGTGCCAGCTCACGCCAAGCGGGAGGATACACCGGGGAGCTGTTTTTT. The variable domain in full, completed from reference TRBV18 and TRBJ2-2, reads NAGVMQNPRHLVRRRGQEARLRCSPMKGHSHVYWYRQLPEEGLKFMVYLQKENIIDESGMPKERFSAEFPKEGPSILRIQQVVRGDSAAYFCASSRQAGGYTGELFFGEGSRLTVL.